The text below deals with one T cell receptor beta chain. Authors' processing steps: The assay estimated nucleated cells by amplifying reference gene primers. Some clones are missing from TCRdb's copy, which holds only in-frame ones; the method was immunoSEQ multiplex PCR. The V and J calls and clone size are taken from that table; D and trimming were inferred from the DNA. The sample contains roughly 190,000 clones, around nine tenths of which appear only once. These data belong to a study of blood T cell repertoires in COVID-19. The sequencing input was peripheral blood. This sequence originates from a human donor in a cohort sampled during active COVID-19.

DNA of the CDR3: TGCGCCAGCAGCCGACAGGGGGCGAGCTCCTACAATGAGCAGTTCTTC. The encoded protein is CASSRQGASSYNEQFF. The V and J genes are TRBV10-1 and TRBJ2-1; the match to TRBD1 covers 10 bases. The CDR3 contains 16 residues. With V trimmed by 6 bases and J by 0 bases, 5 bases remained unmatched. Germline V gene sequence: CDR1 WNHNN, CDR2 SYGVQD (reference sequence).